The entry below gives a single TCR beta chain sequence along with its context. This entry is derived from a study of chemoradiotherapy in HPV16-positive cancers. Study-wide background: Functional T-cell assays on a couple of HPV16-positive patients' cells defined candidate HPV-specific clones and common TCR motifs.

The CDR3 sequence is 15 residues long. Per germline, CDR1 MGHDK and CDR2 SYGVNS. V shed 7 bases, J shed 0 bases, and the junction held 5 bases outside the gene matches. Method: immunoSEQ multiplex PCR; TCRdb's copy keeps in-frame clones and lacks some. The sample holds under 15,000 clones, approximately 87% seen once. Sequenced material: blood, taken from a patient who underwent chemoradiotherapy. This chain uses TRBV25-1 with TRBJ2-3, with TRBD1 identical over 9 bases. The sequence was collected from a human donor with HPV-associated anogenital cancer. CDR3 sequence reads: CASTDRGGSTDTQYF. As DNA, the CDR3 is TGTGCCAGCACAGACAGGGGGGGGAGCACAGATACGCAGTATTTT.